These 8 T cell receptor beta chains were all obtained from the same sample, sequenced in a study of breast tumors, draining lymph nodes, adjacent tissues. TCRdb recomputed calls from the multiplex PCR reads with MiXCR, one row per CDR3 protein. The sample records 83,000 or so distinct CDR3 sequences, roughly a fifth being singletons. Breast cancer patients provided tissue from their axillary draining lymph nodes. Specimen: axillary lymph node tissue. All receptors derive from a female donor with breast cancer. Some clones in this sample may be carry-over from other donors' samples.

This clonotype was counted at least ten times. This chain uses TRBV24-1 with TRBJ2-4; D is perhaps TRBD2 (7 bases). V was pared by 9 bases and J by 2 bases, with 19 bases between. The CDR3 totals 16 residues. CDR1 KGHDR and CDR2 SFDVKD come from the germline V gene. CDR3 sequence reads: CATPDPGGVSKNIQYF. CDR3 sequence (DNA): TGTGCCACCCCAGACCCGGGGGGCGTCTCCAAAAACATTCAGTACTTC.

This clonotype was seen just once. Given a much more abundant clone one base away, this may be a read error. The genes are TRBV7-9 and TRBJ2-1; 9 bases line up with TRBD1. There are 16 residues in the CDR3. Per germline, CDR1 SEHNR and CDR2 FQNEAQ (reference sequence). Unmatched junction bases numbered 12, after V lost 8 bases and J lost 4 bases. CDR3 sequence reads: CASGAPQGAQYNEQFF. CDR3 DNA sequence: TGTGCCAGCGGCGCACCACAGGGGGCGCAATACAATGAGCAGTTCTTC.

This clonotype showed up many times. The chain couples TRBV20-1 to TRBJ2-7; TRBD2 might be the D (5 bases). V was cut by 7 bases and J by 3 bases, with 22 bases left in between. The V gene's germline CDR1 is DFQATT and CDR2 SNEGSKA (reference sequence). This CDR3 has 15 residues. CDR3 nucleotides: TGCAGTGGTTCAACCCCGGGAAACGTAGGCTACGAGCAGTACTTC. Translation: CSGSTPGNVGYEQYF.

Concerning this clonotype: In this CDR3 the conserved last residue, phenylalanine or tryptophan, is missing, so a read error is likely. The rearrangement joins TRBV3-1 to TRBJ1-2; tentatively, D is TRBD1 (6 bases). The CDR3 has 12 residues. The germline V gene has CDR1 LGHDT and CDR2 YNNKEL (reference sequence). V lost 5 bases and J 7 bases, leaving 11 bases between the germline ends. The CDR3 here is CASSVTGIGYTS. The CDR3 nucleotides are TGTGCCAGCAGCGTTACAGGGATTGGCTACACCTCC.

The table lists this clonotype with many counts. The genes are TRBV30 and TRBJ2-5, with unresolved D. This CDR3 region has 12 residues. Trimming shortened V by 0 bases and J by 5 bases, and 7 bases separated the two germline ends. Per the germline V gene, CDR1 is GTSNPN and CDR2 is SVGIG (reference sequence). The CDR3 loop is CAWSVSPETQYF. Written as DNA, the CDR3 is TGTGCCTGGAGTGTATCGCCGGAGACCCAGTACTTC. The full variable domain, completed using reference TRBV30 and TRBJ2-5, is SQTIHQWPATLVQPVGSPLSLECTVEGTSNPNLYWYRQAAGRGLQLLFYSVGIGQISSEVPQNLSASRPQDRQFILSSKKLLLSDSGFYLCAWSVSPETQYFGPGTRLLVL.

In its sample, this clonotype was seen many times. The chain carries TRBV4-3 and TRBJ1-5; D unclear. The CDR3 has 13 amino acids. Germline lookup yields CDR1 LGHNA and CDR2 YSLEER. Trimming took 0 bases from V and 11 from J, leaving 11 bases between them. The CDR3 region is CASSQDQGSAQHF. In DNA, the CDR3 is TGCGCCAGCAGCCAAGATCAAGGGTCAGCCCAGCATTTT.

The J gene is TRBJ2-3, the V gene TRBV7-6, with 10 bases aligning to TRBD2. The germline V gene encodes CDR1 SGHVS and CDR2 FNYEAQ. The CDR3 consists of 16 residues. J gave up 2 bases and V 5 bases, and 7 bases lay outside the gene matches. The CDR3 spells CASSVLGLAATDTQYF. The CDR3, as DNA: TGTGCCAGCAGCGTCCTCGGACTAGCGGCCACAGATACGCAGTATTTT.

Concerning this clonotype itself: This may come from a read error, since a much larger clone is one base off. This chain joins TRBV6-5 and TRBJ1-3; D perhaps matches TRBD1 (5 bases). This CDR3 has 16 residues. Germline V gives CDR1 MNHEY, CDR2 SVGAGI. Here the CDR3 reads CASSYGGVSSGNSIYF. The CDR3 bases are TGTGCCAGCAGTTATGGGGGGGTGAGCTCTGGAAACAGCATATATTTT.